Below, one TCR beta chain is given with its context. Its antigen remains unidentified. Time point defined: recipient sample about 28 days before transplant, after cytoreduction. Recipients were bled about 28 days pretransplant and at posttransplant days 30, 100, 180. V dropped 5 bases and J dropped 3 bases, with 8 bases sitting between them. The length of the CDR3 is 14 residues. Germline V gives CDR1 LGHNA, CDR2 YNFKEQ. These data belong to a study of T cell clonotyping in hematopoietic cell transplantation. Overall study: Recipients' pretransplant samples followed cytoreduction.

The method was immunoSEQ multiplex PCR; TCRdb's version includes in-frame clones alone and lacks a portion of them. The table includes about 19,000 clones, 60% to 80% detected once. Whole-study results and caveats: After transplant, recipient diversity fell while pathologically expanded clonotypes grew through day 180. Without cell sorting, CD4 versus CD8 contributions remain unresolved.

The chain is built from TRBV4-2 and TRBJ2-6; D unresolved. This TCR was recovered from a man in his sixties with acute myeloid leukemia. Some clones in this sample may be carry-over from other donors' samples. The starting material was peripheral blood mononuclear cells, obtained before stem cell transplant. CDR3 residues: CASSSSGGANVLTF. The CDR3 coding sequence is TGTGCCAGCAGCTCCTCGGGTGGGGCCAACGTCCTGACTTTC.